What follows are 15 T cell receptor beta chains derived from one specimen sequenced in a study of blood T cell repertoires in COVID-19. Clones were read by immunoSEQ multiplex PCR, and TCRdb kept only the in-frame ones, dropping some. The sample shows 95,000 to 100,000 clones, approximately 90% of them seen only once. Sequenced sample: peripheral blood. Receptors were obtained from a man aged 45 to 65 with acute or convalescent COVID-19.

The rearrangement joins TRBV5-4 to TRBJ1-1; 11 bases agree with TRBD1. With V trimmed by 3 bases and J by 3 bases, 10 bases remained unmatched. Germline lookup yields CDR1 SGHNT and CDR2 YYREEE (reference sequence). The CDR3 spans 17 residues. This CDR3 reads CASSSSGTGGWYTEAFF. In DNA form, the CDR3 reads TGTGCCAGCAGCTCCTCCGGGACAGGGGGTTGGTACACTGAAGCTTTCTTT.

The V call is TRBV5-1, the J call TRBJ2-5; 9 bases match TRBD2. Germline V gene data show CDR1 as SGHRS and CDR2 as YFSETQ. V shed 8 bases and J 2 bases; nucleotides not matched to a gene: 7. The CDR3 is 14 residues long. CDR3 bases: TGCGCCAGTTATAGCGGGGGCGCACAAGAGACCCAGTACTTC. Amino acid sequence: CASYSGGAQETQYF.

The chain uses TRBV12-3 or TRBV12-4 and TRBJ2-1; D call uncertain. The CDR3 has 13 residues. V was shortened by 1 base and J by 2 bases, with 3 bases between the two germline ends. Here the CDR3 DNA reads TGTGCCAGCAGTTTAGTTACCTACAATGAGCAGTTCTTC. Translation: CASSLVTYNEQFF.

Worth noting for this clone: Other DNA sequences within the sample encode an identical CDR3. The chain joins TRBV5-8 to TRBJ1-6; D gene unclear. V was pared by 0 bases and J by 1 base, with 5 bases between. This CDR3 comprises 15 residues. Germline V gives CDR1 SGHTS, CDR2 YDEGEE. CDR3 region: CASSLGRSYNSPLHF. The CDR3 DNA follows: TGTGCCAGCAGCTTGGGTCGGTCCTATAATTCACCCCTCCACTTT.

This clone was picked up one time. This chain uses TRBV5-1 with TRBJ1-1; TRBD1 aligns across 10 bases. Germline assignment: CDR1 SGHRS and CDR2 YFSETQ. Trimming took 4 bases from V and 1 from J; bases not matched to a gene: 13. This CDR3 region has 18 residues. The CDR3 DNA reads TGCGCCAGCAGCCAGCAATCGACAGGGGGCCTACCGAACACTGAAGCTTTCTTT. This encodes CASSQQSTGGLPNTEAFF. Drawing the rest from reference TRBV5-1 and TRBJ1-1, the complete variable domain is KAGVTQTPRYLIKTRGQQVTLSCSPISGHRSVSWYQQTPGQGLQFLFEYFSETQRNKGNFPGRFSGRQFSNSRSEMNVSTLELGDSALYLCASSQQSTGGLPNTEAFFGQGTRLTVV.

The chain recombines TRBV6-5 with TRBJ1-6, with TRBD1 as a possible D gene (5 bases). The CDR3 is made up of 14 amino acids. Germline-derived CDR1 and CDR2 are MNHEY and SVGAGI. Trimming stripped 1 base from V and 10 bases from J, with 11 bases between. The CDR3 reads CASSYLQVSSPLHF. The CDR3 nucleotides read TGTGCCAGCAGTTACTTACAGGTTTCATCACCCCTCCACTTT.

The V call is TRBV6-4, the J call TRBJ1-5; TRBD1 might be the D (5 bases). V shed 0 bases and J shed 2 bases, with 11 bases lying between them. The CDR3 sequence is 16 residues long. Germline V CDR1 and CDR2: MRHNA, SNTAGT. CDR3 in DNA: TGTGCCAGCAGTGACTCCTTGGGGGGACGCAATCAGCCCCAGCATTTT. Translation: CASSDSLGGRNQPQHF.

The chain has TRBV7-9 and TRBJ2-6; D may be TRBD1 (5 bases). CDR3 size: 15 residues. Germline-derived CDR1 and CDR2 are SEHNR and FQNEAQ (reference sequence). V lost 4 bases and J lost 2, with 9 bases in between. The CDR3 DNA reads TGTGCCAGCAGCTGGGGCCTAGCTGGGGCCAACGTCCTGACTTTC. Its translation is CASSWGLAGANVLTF.

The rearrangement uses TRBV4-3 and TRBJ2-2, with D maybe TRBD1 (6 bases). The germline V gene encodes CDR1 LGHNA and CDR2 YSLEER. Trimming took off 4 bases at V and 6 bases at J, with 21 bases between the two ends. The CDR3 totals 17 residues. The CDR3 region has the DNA TGCGCCAGCAGCCGAGATTATGGTGGACAGTCCGCCGGGGAGCTGTTTTTT. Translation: CASSRDYGGQSAGELFF.

The CDR3 here is CASLVDRGSYNEQFF. The CDR3 DNA follows: TGTGCCAGTCTGGTCGACAGGGGCTCCTACAATGAGCAGTTCTTC. V is TRBV19 and J is TRBJ2-1; 8 bases map to TRBD1. The germline V gene encodes CDR1 LNHDA and CDR2 SQIVND (reference sequence). V was pared by 8 bases and J by 0 bases, with 6 bases of the junction left unmatched. The CDR3 length is 15 residues.

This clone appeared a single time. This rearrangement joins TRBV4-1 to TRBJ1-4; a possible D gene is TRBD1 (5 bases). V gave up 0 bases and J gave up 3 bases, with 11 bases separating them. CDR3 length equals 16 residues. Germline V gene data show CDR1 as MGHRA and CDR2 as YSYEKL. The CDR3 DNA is TGCGCCAGCAGCCAAGATAAGGCAGGGTCTAATGAAAAACTGTTTTTT. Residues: CASSQDKAGSNEKLFF.

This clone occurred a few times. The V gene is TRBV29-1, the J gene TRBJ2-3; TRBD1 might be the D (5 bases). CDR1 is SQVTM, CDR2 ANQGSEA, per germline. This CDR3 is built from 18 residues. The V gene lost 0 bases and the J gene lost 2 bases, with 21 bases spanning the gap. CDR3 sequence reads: CSVEDVKGRKGSTDTQYF. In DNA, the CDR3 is TGCAGCGTTGAAGATGTGAAAGGCAGAAAGGGGTCCACAGATACGCAGTATTTT.

Written as DNA, the CDR3 is TGCGCCAGCAGCCAAATAGTAGGGACAGGGCGGGAGACCCAGTACTTC. Amino acids: CASSQIVGTGRETQYF. This chain links TRBV4-3 with TRBJ2-5; 9 bases align to TRBD1. From germline, CDR1 is LGHNA and CDR2 YSLEER. V was pared by 2 bases and J by 5 bases, with 9 bases of the junction left unmatched. CDR3 length: 16 residues.

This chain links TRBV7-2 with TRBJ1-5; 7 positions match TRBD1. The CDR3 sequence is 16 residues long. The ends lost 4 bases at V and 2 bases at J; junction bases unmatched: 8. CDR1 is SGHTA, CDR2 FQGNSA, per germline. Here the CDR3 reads CASSSTGIEGNQPQHF. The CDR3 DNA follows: TGTGCCAGCAGCTCGACAGGGATTGAGGGCAATCAGCCCCAGCATTTT.

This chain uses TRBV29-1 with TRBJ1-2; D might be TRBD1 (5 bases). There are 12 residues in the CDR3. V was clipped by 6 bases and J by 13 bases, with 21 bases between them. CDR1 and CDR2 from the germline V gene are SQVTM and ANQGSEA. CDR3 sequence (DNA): TGCAGCGTCTTAGAGAATGGGGGAGGGATCACCTTC. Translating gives CSVLENGGGITF.